The clone carrying this T cell receptor beta chain has more than one count but fewer than ten. Its antigen remains unknown. The sample is drawn from a study of T-cell reconstitution after alpha-beta-depleted transplantation in children. Unique molecular identifiers were used to barcode this TCRbeta library. TCRdb re-analysed the PCR reads in MiXCR, keeping a single row per CDR3 protein. The sample has around 500,000 distinct CDR3 sequences; approximately 22% are singletons. Germline CDR1 LNHNV, CDR2 YYDKDF (reference sequence). With 5 bases removed from V and 2 bases from J, the gap between germline ends came to 13 bases. The CDR3 extends over 15 amino acids. Overall study results and limits: Reportedly, only several hundred clones from non-depleted graft cells drove alpha-beta T-cell counts at about two months.

The TCR comes from a boy under three years old who had a stem cell transplant for acute myeloid leukemia, so the T cells may come from the graft donor. The V gene is TRBV15, the J gene TRBJ1-3; D gene ambiguous. Sequences were derived from PBMCs, mostly from graft donor cells, sampled 360 days after TCRalphabeta/CD19-depleted stem cell transplant. CDR3 nucleotide sequence: TGTGCCACCAGCTATACTGAGCTACCTGGAAACACCATATATTTT. Amino acid sequence: CATSYTELPGNTIYF.